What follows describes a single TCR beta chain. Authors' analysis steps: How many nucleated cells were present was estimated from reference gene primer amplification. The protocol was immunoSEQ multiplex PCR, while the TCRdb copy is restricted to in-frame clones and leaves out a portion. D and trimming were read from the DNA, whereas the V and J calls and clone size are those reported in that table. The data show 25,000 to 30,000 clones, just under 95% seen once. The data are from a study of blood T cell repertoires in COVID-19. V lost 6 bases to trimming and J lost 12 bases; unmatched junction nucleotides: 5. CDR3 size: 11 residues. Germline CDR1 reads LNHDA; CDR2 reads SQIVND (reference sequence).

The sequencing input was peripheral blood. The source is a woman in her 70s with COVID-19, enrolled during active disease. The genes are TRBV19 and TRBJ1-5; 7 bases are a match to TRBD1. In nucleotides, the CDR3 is TGTGCCAGTAGCACGTGGACAGGCCAGCATTTT. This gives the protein CASSTWTGQHF.